This TCR beta chain was sequenced in a study of vaccination and CD4 T cells after COVID-19. About this clonotype: Its antigen remains unknown.

Notes on the study in general: The study found median SARS-CoV-2-reactive clonotypes rising from 21 to 38, not significantly.

The CDR3 is made up of 14 amino acids. Per the germline V gene, CDR1 is MNHNS and CDR2 is SASEGT. Deletions cut 6 bases from V and 7 bases from J, with 15 bases between. Treatment noted: approximately nine-day PBMC culture with coronavirus spike peptide pools or control peptides (ViraFEST assay). ViraFEST expanded antigen-specific T cells with peptide pools, then sequenced TCRs. The Oncomine TCR Beta short-read assay was applied to DNA of cultured CD4+ T cells. Genomic DNA was isolated from CD4+ T cells that had been cultured. Via MiXCR, TCRdb re-called the PCR reads, giving one row per CDR3 protein. This sample has roughly 20,000 distinct CDR3 sequences, with 52% found just once.

Sequences were obtained from CD4+ T cells from blood, cultured in vitro. The clonotype was recovered from a human donor who had recovered from COVID-19. The rearrangement joins TRBV6-1 to TRBJ2-2; D is perhaps TRBD1 (6 bases). CDR3 in DNA: TGTGCCAGCAGATCTACAGGGTTTGTCGGGGAGCTGTTTTTT. Translated: CASRSTGFVGELFF.